This TCR beta chain was sequenced for a study of blood T cell repertoires in COVID-19. The overall study: Italy, Spain and the United States were the sources of the convalescent and acute COVID-19 samples. Sources were T cells, B-cell-depleted T cells, or PBMCs; the material itself was cDNA or gDNA.

Per the original data handling: Estimated nucleated cell counts came from reference gene primer amplification. The method was immunoSEQ multiplex PCR; TCRdb's version includes in-frame clones alone and lacks a portion of them. D and trimming come from the DNA, and the V and J calls and clone size come from that table. The profile shows around 320,000 clones, roughly 89% of them singletons. During active infection, Seattle patients enrolled and were then monitored through disease. Trimming took 0 bases from V and 1 from J, leaving 7 bases between them. Germline CDR1 reads SGHNT; CDR2 reads YYREEE (reference sequence). The CDR3 has 15 residues.

V and J are TRBV5-4 and TRBJ2-2; D not resolved. The sample consisted of peripheral blood. The source of this sequence is a woman younger than 45 with COVID-19, enrolled during active disease. This chain's CDR3 is CASSLAAMNTGELFF. The CDR3 coding sequence is TGTGCCAGCAGCTTGGCAGCGATGAACACCGGGGAGCTGTTTTTT.